The 16 T cell receptor beta chains below all came from one sample that was sequenced in a study of T cell responses to AZD1222 COVID-19 vaccine. Measured with immunoSEQ multiplex PCR; TCRdb has only the in-frame clones, and not every one. The repertoire holds 95,000 to 120,000 clones, with more than 70% as singletons. Sequenced here: peripheral blood, sampled on day 0 of MenACWY control vaccination. These receptors were obtained from an adult in good health.

The genes are TRBV14 and TRBJ2-7, with 11 bases identical to TRBD2. The CDR3 contains 15 residues. Trimming took 3 bases from V and 7 from J; bases not matched to a gene: 8. From germline, CDR1 is SGHDN and CDR2 FVKESK. This CDR3 is CASSQDSGGEGEQYF. CDR3 DNA: TGTGCCAGCAGCCAGGATAGCGGGGGGGAAGGTGAGCAGTACTTC.

The chain has TRBV12-5 and TRBJ1-6; D gene unclear. This CDR3 comprises 17 residues. Germline CDR1 LGHNT, CDR2 FRNRAP. V was pared by 1 base and J by 0 bases, with 10 bases between. This CDR3 is CASGLGLASSYNSPLHF. CDR3 bases: TGTGCTAGTGGTTTGGGACTTGCGAGCTCCTATAATTCACCCCTCCACTTT.

This clone was detected once. This sequence joins TRBV5-1 and TRBJ2-1; D is perhaps TRBD1 or TRBD2 (5 bases each). Germline CDR1 is SGHRS and CDR2 is YFSETQ. The CDR3 is 13 amino acids. V was trimmed by 0 bases and J by 10 bases, leaving 11 bases between them. CDR3 sequence: CASSLDRRTEQFF. CDR3 nucleotides: TGCGCCAGCAGCTTGGACAGGAGGACGGAGCAGTTCTTC. Full variable domain (outside the CDR3, taken from reference TRBV5-1 and TRBJ2-1): KAGVTQTPRYLIKTRGQQVTLSCSPISGHRSVSWYQQTPGQGLQFLFEYFSETQRNKGNFPGRFSGRQFSNSRSEMNVSTLELGDSALYLCASSLDRRTEQFFGPGTRLTVL.

The rearrangement links TRBV6-5 to TRBJ2-7; D uncertain. The CDR3 sequence is 14 residues long. Germline CDR1 is MNHEY and CDR2 is SVGAGI. The V and J ends lost 2 bases and 0 bases respectively, with 8 bases between them. CDR3 DNA sequence: TGTGCCAGCAGTTACGATGGCGGCTCCTACGAGCAGTACTTC. It codes for CASSYDGGSYEQYF.

This clone turned up a few times. The chain recombines TRBV5-1 with TRBJ2-1, with TRBD2 matching over 11 bases. The CDR3 runs to 16 residues. Germline lookup yields CDR1 SGHRS and CDR2 YFSETQ. The J segment lost 1 base and the V segment lost 3 bases, leaving 3 bases of the junction unmatched. The CDR3 sequence: CASSSGLAASYNEQFF. CDR3 bases: TGCGCCAGCAGCTCGGGACTAGCGGCGTCCTACAATGAGCAGTTCTTC. Full variable domain (outside the CDR3, taken from reference TRBV5-1 and TRBJ2-1): KAGVTQTPRYLIKTRGQQVTLSCSPISGHRSVSWYQQTPGQGLQFLFEYFSETQRNKGNFPGRFSGRQFSNSRSEMNVSTLELGDSALYLCASSSGLAASYNEQFFGPGTRLTVL.

In its sample, this clone was seen once. The chain joins TRBV4-3 to TRBJ1-3; D gene uncertain. Trimming removed 0 bases at V and 9 bases at J, with 9 bases between. Germline values: CDR1 LGHNA, CDR2 YSLEER. CDR3 size: 13 residues. CDR3 DNA: TGCGCCAGCAGCCAAGATCCCCGGGCCACCATATATTTT. Protein: CASSQDPRATIYF.

The chain recombines TRBV19 with TRBJ1-4; D call uncertain. The V end was cut by 1 base, the J end by 0 bases, with 9 bases between. The CDR3 totals 16 residues. Germline-derived CDR1 and CDR2 are LNHDA and SQIVND (reference sequence). Here the CDR3 reads CASSIGRSPTNEKLFF. The CDR3, as DNA: TGTGCCAGTAGTATAGGGCGCAGCCCAACTAATGAAAAACTGTTTTTT. The complete variable domain, with remaining parts taken from reference TRBV19 and TRBJ1-4, reads DGGITQSPKYLFRKEGQNVTLSCEQNLNHDAMYWYRQDPGQGLRLIYYSQIVNDFQKGDIAEGYSVSREKKESFPLTVTSAQKNPTAFYLCASSIGRSPTNEKLFFGSGTQLSVL.

The chain employs TRBV10-3 and TRBJ2-3; 13 positions match TRBD2. Germline loops: CDR1 ENHRY, CDR2 SYGVKD. After removal of 5 bases from V and 2 bases from J, the junction contained 4 bases not matched to a gene. The CDR3 has 16 residues. The CDR3 DNA reads as TGTGCCATCAGTCGACTAGCGGGGGGACACACAGATACGCAGTATTTT. This sequence encodes CAISRLAGGHTDTQYF.

This clone was seen a few times. A read error may produce the germline difference seen at one junction end. The chain links TRBV7-3 to TRBJ1-5, with TRBD1 matching 7 bases. Germline V gene lookup returns CDR1 SGHTA and CDR2 FQGTGA. The CDR3 extends over 13 amino acids. The CDR3 reads CASSVTGDQPQHF. The CDR3 DNA reads TGTGCCAGCAGCGTAACAGGGGATCAGCCCCAGCATTTT.

The rearrangement links TRBV30 to TRBJ2-3; TRBD2 is a possible D gene (5 bases). CDR1 is GTSNPN and CDR2 is SVGIG in the germline V gene (reference sequence). Deletions cut 2 bases from V and 4 bases from J, with 10 bases between. The CDR3 has 13 amino acids. CDR3 region: CAWSHRGPDTQYF. CDR3 coding DNA: TGTGCCTGGAGTCACCGGGGTCCAGATACGCAGTATTTT.

V usage is TRBV27 and J usage is TRBJ1-2; D may be TRBD1 (6 bases). Germline CDR1 is MNHEY and CDR2 is SMNVEV (reference sequence). V lost 4 bases and J lost 5, with 11 bases in between. The CDR3 totals 13 residues. The CDR3 DNA reads TGTGCCAGCAGTTGGACAGCCCAGTATGGCTACACCTTC. Encoded protein: CASSWTAQYGYTF.

DNA for the CDR3: TGTGCCAGCAGCTTGCAAGGGGCGGGCACTGAAGCTTTCTTT. Translating gives CASSLQGAGTEAFF. The rearrangement joins TRBV5-4 to TRBJ1-1, with D possibly being TRBD1 (5 bases). The V end lost 1 base, the J end lost 4 bases, and 11 bases lay between the germline ends. The CDR3 loop spans 14 amino acids. CDR1 and CDR2 from the germline V gene are SGHNT and YYREEE (reference sequence). Full variable domain (outside the CDR3, taken from reference TRBV5-4 and TRBJ1-1): ETGVTQSPTHLIKTRGQQVTLRCSSQSGHNTVSWYQQALGQGPQFIFQYYREEENGRGNFPPRFSGLQFPNYSSELNVNALELDDSALYLCASSLQGAGTEAFFGQGTRLTVV.

V is TRBV21-1 and J is TRBJ1-6; the D call in the table, TRBD1, was not verified against the DNA. TRBV21-1 is described as a pseudogene. CDR3 length equals 15 residues. This CDR3 reads CASSKGALHNSPLHF. The DNA of the CDR3 is TGTGCCAGCAGCAAGGGGGCCCTCCATAATTCACCCCTCCACTTT.

The CDR3 DNA follows: TGTGCCAGCAGATGGGGGGACGAGACCCAGTACTTC. Its protein product is CASRWGDETQYF. V and J are TRBV5-6 and TRBJ2-5; D perhaps matches TRBD2 (6 bases). The V and J ends lost 5 bases and 5 bases respectively, with 10 bases between them. Per the germline V gene, CDR1 is SGHDT and CDR2 is YYEEEE. The CDR3 contains 12 residues.

This chain links TRBV28 with TRBJ2-6; 8 positions match TRBD1. This CDR3 has 16 residues. Losses at the gene ends were 4 bases for V and 0 bases for J; bases not matched to a gene: 2. CDR1 is MDHEN, CDR2 SYDVKM, per germline. The CDR3 DNA reads as TGTGCCAGCAGTTCGGACAGGGTCTCTGGGGCCAACGTCCTGACTTTC. Translation gives CASSSDRVSGANVLTF.

The V call is TRBV27, the J call TRBJ1-1; D uncertain. The germline gives CDR1 MNHEY, CDR2 SMNVEV (reference sequence). This CDR3 comprises 14 residues. V was clipped by 3 bases and J by 4 bases, with 12 bases between them. CDR3: CASSFGQTGTEAFF. Here the CDR3 DNA reads TGTGCCAGCAGTTTTGGTCAGACGGGCACTGAAGCTTTCTTT.